This T cell receptor (beta chain) was sequenced during a study of T-cell reconstitution after alpha-beta-depleted transplantation in children. For TCRbeta, the library was prepared with unique molecular identifiers. Using its own MiXCR run on the PCR reads, TCRdb lists one record per CDR3 protein. This sample has around 380,000 distinct CDR3 sequences; under 13% occur once, and the top ten carry approximately 5%. The germline gives CDR1 MNHNS, CDR2 SASEGT. This CDR3 has 17 residues. Trimming cost V 5 bases and J 2 bases; bases outside gene matches: 11. The sequenced sample was PBMCs from the stem cell graft donor, obtained from the stem cell graft. The TCR was taken from a human donor who donated a stem cell graft to a child with acute myeloid leukemia. The chain joins TRBV6-1 to TRBJ2-5, with 10 bases identical to TRBD2. The CDR3 is CASSRDLLAGQQETQYF. As DNA, the CDR3 is TGTGCCAGCAGTCGCGATCTACTAGCGGGGCAACAAGAGACCCAGTACTTC.